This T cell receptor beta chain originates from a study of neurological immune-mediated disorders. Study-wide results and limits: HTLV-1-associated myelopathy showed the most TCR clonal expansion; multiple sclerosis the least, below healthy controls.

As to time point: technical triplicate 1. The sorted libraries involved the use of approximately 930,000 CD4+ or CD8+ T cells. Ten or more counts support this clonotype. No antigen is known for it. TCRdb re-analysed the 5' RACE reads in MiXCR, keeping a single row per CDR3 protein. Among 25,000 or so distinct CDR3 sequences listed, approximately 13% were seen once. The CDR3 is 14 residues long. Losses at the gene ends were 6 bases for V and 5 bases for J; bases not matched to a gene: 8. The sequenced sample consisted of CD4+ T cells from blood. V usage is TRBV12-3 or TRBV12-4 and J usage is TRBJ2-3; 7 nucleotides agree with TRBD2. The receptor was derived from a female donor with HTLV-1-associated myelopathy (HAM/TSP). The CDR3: CASSGGRGLDTQYF. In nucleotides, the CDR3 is TGTGCCAGCAGCGGGGGGAGAGGGCTAGATACGCAGTATTTT.